This is a list of T cell receptor beta chains from one sample in a study of blood T cell repertoires in COVID-19. TCRdb's table, derived via immunoSEQ multiplex PCR, lists solely in-frame clones and lacks some. Here the sample spans 200,000 to 250,000 clones, 80% to 90% being singletons. The sequencing input was peripheral blood. All receptors come from a woman between 45 and 60 years old with acute or convalescent COVID-19. The CDR3 runs from the conserved cysteine through the conserved F or W. Fields, in order: CDR3 length, clone size, J gene, V gene, D gene, CDR3 DNA, CDR3 protein. A D gene is named only where the DNA matches it firmly. Some rows have no size entry. The others give once, few or many, or a class for an expanded clone.

cdr3_length: 12; clone_size: NA; j_call: TRBJ1-1; v_call: TRBV30; d_call: TRBD1; cdr3_nt: TGTGCCTGGATTGGACAGGGAACTGAAGCTTTCTTT; cdr3_aa: CAWIGQGTEAFF
cdr3_length: 15; clone_size: NA; j_call: TRBJ1-6; v_call: TRBV3-1/TRBV3-2; d_call: TRBD1; cdr3_nt: TGTGCCAGCAGAAATGGGGGACAGGGCAATTCACCCCTCCACTTT; cdr3_aa: CASRNGGQGNSPLHF
cdr3_length: 15; clone_size: once; j_call: TRBJ1-1; v_call: TRBV6-5; d_call: TRBD1; cdr3_nt: TGTGCCAGCAGTCGAGGACAGGTCCTAGACACTGAAGCTTTCTTT; cdr3_aa: CASSRGQVLDTEAFF
cdr3_length: 15; clone_size: NA; j_call: TRBJ2-1; v_call: TRBV9; d_call: TRBD1; cdr3_nt: TGTGCCAGCAGCGTAGGCCCGACAGGGCGTAATGAGCAGTTCTTC; cdr3_aa: CASSVGPTGRNEQFF
cdr3_length: 16; clone_size: NA; j_call: TRBJ2-2; v_call: TRBV13; d_call: NA; cdr3_nt: TGTGCCAGCAGCCTTCTAGGGGATTTGAACACCGGGGAGCTGTTTTTT; cdr3_aa: CASSLLGDLNTGELFF
cdr3_length: 18; clone_size: NA; j_call: TRBJ2-7; v_call: TRBV4-1; d_call: NA; cdr3_nt: TGCGCCAGCAGCCAAGTCCCCCGTCGGGTAGGAAGCTCCTACGAGCAGTACTTC; cdr3_aa: CASSQVPRRVGSSYEQYF
cdr3_length: 16; clone_size: NA; j_call: TRBJ1-6; v_call: TRBV19; d_call: TRBD1; cdr3_nt: TGTGCCAGTACCCCCTTGGACAGGGGGCTAGATTCACCCCTCCACTTT; cdr3_aa: CASTPLDRGLDSPLHF
cdr3_length: 15; clone_size: NA; j_call: TRBJ2-2; v_call: TRBV2; d_call: TRBD2; cdr3_nt: TGTGCCAGCACCATCGGGCGGGGGGGCACCGGGGAGCTGTTTTTT; cdr3_aa: CASTIGRGGTGELFF
cdr3_length: 12; clone_size: once; j_call: TRBJ1-1; v_call: TRBV2; d_call: NA; cdr3_nt: TGTGCCAGCAGTGACAGGGTCGCCAGAGCTTTCTTT; cdr3_aa: CASSDRVARAFF
cdr3_length: 16; clone_size: NA; j_call: TRBJ2-4; v_call: TRBV19; d_call: TRBD1; cdr3_nt: TGTGCCAGTAGTATGACAGGGTACTGGGTCAAAAACATTCAGTACTTC; cdr3_aa: CASSMTGYWVKNIQYF
cdr3_length: 15; clone_size: NA; j_call: TRBJ2-1; v_call: TRBV7-6; d_call: NA; cdr3_nt: TGTGCCAGCAGCTTAAATGGGGCCTTCTACAATGAGCAGTTCTTC; cdr3_aa: CASSLNGAFYNEQFF
cdr3_length: 18; clone_size: NA; j_call: TRBJ2-1; v_call: TRBV24-1; d_call: TRBD2; cdr3_nt: TGTGCCACCAGTGATTTGGGTAGCGGGGGGACCTCCTACAATGAGCAGTTCTTC; cdr3_aa: CATSDLGSGGTSYNEQFF
cdr3_length: 13; clone_size: NA; j_call: TRBJ2-2; v_call: TRBV2; d_call: NA; cdr3_nt: TGTGCCAGCAGTGGTTGGGGCCCCGGGGAGCTGTTTTTT; cdr3_aa: CASSGWGPGELFF